Included here is one TCR beta chain sequence, with context. The antigen remains undetermined. Read data end 3 residues before the CDR3 end; the end is taken from the germline J gene. This CDR3 spans 16 amino acids. CDR1 is MNHNS, CDR2 SASEGT, per germline. The V gene end was trimmed by 2 bases and the J gene end by 7 bases; junction bases not matched to a gene: 9. Unstimulated Tregs (CD4+CD25+CD127-) and CD4+CD25- non-Tregs were sorted from PBMCs. The data derive from a study of Tregs in tolerant kidney transplant recipients. Points from the study as a whole: The most relevant donor-specific Treg TCRbeta repertoire apparently came from expansion with activated donor B cells. This study did not directly address biological reproducibility. Tolerant patients' donor-specific Tregs expanded beyond overall Tregs, suggesting antigen-driven growth.

TCRdb's table, derived via immunoSEQ multiplex PCR, lists solely in-frame clones and lacks some. The sample table includes over 25,000 clones. The clonotype originates from a human donor who received a combined kidney and bone marrow transplant. The specimen comprised CD8+ T cells from blood, sampled before the transplant. The chain employs TRBV6-1 and TRBJ2-1; 9 nucleotides align to TRBD2. This CDR3 reads CASSELIAGGQNEQFF. The sequenced CDR3 bases are TGTGCCAGCAGTGAATTGATTGCGGGGGGGCAGAATGAG.